This note documents a single T cell receptor beta chain sequence. Brentuximab vedotin exposure varied, and every patient relapsed after autologous stem cell transplantation. This entry belongs to a study of PD-1 blockade in classical Hodgkin lymphoma. Some clones are missing from TCRdb's copy, which holds only in-frame ones; the method was immunoSEQ multiplex PCR. This table has more than 70,000 clones, roughly 91% appearing once. Trimming removed 6 bases at V and 2 bases at J, with 16 bases between. This CDR3 is 15 amino acids long. Germline CDR1 reads MNHEY; CDR2 reads SVGAGI. The chain joins TRBV6-5 to TRBJ2-5; D is uncertain. This specimen consisted of peripheral blood mononuclear cells (PBMCs), obtained before the second cycle of nivolumab. The origin of this receptor is a human donor with classical Hodgkin lymphoma. This CDR3 is CASSPQSSQQETQYF. CDR3 nucleotide sequence: TGTGCCAGCAGCCCTCAGTCGAGCCAACAAGAGACCCAGTACTTC.